The clone carrying this T cell receptor (beta chain) was seen a single time. Its specificity is not known. The sample is drawn from a study of graft-versus-host responses after intestinal transplantation. Findings and caveats of the study: GvH clones were found in recipient marrow; some appeared first in ileum or blood.

Sequencing was performed with immunoSEQ multiplex PCR; in TCRdb, only in-frame clones are kept and a portion is missing. This sample has about 130,000 clones, with about 93% found just once. Here the sequenced sample was unstimulated CD4+ T cells sorted from spleen or lymph node cells, taken before intestinal transplant. This receptor was taken from a human donor who received an intestinal transplant.

The CDR3 loop is CASSSQQGLWYF. CDR3 coding DNA: TGTGCCAGCAGTTCCCAACAGGGTCTATGGTACTTC. The rearrangement joins TRBV6-5 to TRBJ2-7; D is perhaps TRBD1 (6 bases). This CDR3 region has 12 residues. The V and J ends lost 4 bases and 12 bases respectively, with 16 bases between them. CDR1 is MNHEY, CDR2 SVGAGI, per germline.